This T cell receptor beta chain came from a study of T-cell reconstitution after alpha-beta-depleted transplantation in children. The CDR3 contains 16 residues. Germline V gives CDR1 LNHNV, CDR2 YYDKDF (reference sequence). Trimming pared 1 base from V and 2 bases from J, leaving 13 bases between. TCRbeta library preparation incorporated unique molecular identifiers. TCRdb passed the PCR reads through MiXCR, listing each CDR3 protein once. This table has about 500,000 distinct CDR3 sequences, 30% to 35% appearing once. The input for sequencing was PBMCs from the stem cell graft donor, taken from the stem cell graft. This TCR came from a human donor who donated a stem cell graft to a child with aplastic anemia. This chain links TRBV15 with TRBJ2-3; unclear D gene. CDR3 region: CATSRGGRAPTDTQYF. The CDR3 DNA sequence: TGTGCCACCAGCAGAGGGGGTAGGGCCCCCACAGATACGCAGTATTTT.